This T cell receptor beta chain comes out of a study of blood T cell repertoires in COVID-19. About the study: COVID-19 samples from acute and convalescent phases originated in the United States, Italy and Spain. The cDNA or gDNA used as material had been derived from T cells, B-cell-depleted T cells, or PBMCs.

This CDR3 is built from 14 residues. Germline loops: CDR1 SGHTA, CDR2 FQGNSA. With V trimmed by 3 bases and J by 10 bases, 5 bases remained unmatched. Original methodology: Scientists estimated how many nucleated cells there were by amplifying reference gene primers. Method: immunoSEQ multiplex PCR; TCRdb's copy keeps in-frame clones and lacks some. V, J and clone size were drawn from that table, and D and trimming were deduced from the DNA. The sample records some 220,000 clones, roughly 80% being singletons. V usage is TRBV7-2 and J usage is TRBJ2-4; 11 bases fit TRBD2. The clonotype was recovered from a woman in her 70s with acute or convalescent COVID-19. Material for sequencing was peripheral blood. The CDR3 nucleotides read TGTGCCAGCAGCTTTAGCGGGGGGGCGAGTATTCAGTACTTC. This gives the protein CASSFSGGASIQYF.